Below are 4 T cell receptor beta chains sequenced from a single sample in a study of shared clonotypes between healthy human individuals. Profiled with immunoSEQ multiplex PCR; TCRdb holds only in-frame clones, not every one. The repertoire holds fewer than 1 million clones, with around 96% as singletons. CD45RO-negative CD8 cells positively selected for CCR7 made up the naive population, which excluded terminally differentiated effector memory CD45RA+ cells. What was sequenced was naive CD8+ T cells sorted from blood. Source of these receptors: a man aged 25 to 45 in good health.

V is TRBV11-2 and J is TRBJ1-4; D is perhaps TRBD1 (5 bases). Trimming took off 2 bases at V and 12 bases at J, with 7 bases between the two ends. The CDR3 covers 11 residues. Germline assignment: CDR1 SGHAT and CDR2 FQNNGV. As DNA, the CDR3 is TGTGCCAGCAGCTTATGGGGGGAACTGTTTTTT. It encodes CASSLWGELFF.

This chain connects TRBV4-3 to TRBJ2-1; TRBD1 matches 7 bases. CDR3 length equals 14 residues. With V trimmed by 8 bases and J by 6 bases, 10 bases remained unmatched. CDR1 is LGHNA, CDR2 YSLEER, per germline. As DNA, the CDR3 is TGCGCCAGCGGTCAAACAGGGGCGGGCAATGAGCAGTTCTTC. Its protein product is CASGQTGAGNEQFF.

For this clone: The same CDR3 arises from other DNA sequences in this sample as well. This rearrangement joins TRBV28 to TRBJ2-5, with D possibly matching TRBD2 (5 bases). V was cut by 7 bases and J by 7 bases, with 19 bases left in between. The germline V gene encodes CDR1 MDHEN and CDR2 SYDVKM. The CDR3 is 14 amino acids. The CDR3 bases are TGTGCCAGCACCTTGGAGCCCCCGGCGGGGACCCAGTACTTC. Residues: CASTLEPPAGTQYF.

This chain uses TRBV29-1 with TRBJ2-7, with TRBD2 identical over 11 bases. Trimming at V came to 4 bases and at J to 2 bases, leaving 4 bases not matched to a gene. The CDR3 spans 14 residues. Germline CDR1 is SQVTM and CDR2 is ANQGSEA. In DNA form, the CDR3 reads TGCAGCGTTGCCGTGACTAGCGGGGCCTACGAGCAGTACTTC. It is translated as CSVAVTSGAYEQYF.